The TCR beta chain under discussion was sequenced for a study of CD8+ T cells in alopecia areata. Looked up from germline, CDR1 is SQVTM and CDR2 is ANQGSEA. V dropped 7 bases and J dropped 2 bases, with 9 bases sitting between them. The CDR3 covers 12 residues. After isolation, RNA underwent reverse transcription to generate cDNA as the sequencing template. The method was immunoSEQ multiplex PCR; TCRdb's version includes in-frame clones alone and lacks a portion of them. This table has 150,000 or so clones, around half appearing once. The TCR sequence derives from a human donor with alopecia areata. This rearrangement joins TRBV29-1 to TRBJ1-3, with D unclear. The sample consisted of CD8+ T cells sorted from blood, taken at week 0. This chain's CDR3 is CSGMWAGNTIYF. Written as DNA, the CDR3 is TGCAGCGGGATGTGGGCTGGAAACACCATATATTTT.